This T cell receptor (beta chain) is from a study of blood T cell repertoires in COVID-19. On the study more broadly: The United States, Italy and Spain provided the acute and convalescent COVID-19 samples.

Profiling relied on immunoSEQ multiplex PCR, and the TCRdb table lists in-frame clones only, not all of them. The table includes roughly 180,000 clones, 83% detected once. Germline V gene lookup returns CDR1 SGHRS and CDR2 YFSETQ. V was cut by 0 bases and J by 4 bases, with 7 bases left in between. The CDR3 is 13 amino acids. The source is a woman aged 45-65 years who had recovered from COVID-19. The J gene is TRBJ2-5, the V gene TRBV5-1; D is unclear. Material: PBMCs or T cells enriched from blood (not recorded which). CDR3 residues: CASSLAFSETQYF. DNA of the CDR3: TGCGCCAGCAGCTTGGCGTTTTCAGAGACCCAGTACTTC.